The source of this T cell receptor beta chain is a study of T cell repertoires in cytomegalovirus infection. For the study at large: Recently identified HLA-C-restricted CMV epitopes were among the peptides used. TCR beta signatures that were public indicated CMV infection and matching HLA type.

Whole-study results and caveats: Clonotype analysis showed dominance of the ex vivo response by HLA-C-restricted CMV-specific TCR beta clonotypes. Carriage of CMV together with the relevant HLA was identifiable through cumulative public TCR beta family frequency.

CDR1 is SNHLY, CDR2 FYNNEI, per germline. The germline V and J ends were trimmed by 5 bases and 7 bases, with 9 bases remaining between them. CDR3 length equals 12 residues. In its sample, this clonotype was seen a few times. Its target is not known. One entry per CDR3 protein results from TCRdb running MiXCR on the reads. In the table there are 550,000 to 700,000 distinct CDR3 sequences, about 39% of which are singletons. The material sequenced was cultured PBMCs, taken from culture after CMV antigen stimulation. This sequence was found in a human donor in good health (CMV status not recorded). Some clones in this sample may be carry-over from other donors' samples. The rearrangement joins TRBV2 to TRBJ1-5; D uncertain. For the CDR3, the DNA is TGTGCCAGCAGTCCCATTGGACAGCCCCAGCATTTT. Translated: CASSPIGQPQHF.